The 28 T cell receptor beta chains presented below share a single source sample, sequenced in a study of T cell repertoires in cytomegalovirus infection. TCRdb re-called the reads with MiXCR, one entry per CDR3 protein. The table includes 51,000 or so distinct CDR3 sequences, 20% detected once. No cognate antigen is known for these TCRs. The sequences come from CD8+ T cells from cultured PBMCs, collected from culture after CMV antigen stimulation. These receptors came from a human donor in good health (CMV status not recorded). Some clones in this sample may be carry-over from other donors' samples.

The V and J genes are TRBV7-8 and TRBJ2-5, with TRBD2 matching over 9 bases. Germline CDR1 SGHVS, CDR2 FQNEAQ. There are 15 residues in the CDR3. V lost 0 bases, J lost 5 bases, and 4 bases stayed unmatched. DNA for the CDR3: TGTGCCAGCAGCTTAGCCCTAGCGGGGAACGAGACCCAGTACTTC. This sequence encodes CASSLALAGNETQYF.

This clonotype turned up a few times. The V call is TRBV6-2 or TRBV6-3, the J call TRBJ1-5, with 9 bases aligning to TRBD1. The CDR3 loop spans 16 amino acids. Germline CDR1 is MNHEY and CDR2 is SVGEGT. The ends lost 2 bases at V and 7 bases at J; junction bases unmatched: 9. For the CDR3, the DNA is TGTGCCAGCAGTTACCTCGGGACAGGGACAGGACAGCCCCAGCATTTT. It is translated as CASSYLGTGTGQPQHF.

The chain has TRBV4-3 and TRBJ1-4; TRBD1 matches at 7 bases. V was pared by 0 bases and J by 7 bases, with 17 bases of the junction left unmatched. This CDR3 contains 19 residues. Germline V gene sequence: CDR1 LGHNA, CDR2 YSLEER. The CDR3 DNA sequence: TGCGCCAGCAGCCAAGACACCGGGTTATCAGGGGGTGTATCTGAAAAACTGTTTTTT. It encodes CASSQDTGLSGGVSEKLFF.

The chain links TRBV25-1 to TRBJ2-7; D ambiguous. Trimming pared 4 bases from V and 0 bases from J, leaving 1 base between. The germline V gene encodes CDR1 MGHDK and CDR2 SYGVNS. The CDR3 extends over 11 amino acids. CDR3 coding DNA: TGTGCCAGCAGTGTCTCCTACGAGCAGTACTTC. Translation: CASSVSYEQYF.

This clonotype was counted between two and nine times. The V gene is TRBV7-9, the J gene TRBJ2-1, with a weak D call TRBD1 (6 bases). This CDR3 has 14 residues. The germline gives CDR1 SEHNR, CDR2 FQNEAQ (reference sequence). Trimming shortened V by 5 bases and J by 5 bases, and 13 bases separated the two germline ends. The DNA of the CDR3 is TGTGCCAGCAGCGAAGGGGGTACAAACAATGAGCAGTTCTTC. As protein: CASSEGGTNNEQFF.

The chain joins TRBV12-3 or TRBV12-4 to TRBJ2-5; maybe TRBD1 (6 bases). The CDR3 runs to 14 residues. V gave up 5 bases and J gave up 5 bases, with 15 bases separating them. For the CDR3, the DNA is TGTGCCAGCAGTGTATTACAGGGTCGCGAGACCCAGTACTTC. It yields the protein CASSVLQGRETQYF.

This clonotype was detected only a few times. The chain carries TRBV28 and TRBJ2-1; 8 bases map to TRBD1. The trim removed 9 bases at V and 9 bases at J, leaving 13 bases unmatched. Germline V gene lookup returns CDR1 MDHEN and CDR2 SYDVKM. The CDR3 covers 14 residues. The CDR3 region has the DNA TGTGCCAGTGCGGACAGGGCCCGGGATGGTGAGCAGTTCTTC. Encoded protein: CASADRARDGEQFF.

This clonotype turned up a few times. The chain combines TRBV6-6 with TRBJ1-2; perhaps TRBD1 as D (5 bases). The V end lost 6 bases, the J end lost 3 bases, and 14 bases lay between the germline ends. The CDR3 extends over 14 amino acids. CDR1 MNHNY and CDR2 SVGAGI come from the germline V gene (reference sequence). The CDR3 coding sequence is TGTGCCAGCAGCCCACATGGGGACGACTATGGCTACACCTTC. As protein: CASSPHGDDYGYTF.

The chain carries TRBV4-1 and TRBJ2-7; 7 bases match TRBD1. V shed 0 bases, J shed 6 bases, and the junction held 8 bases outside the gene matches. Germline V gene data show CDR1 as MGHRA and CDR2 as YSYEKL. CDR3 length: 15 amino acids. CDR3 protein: CASSQDDRVTSEQYF. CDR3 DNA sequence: TGCGCCAGCAGCCAAGATGACAGGGTTACTTCCGAGCAGTACTTC.

This chain's CDR3 is CASSDRDRRGKGYTF. The CDR3 DNA reads as TGTGCCAGCAGCGACCGGGACCGGAGAGGGAAGGGCTACACCTTC. This sequence joins TRBV7-2 and TRBJ1-2; D perhaps matches TRBD1 (5 bases). From germline, CDR1 is SGHTA and CDR2 FQGNSA. V gave up 5 bases and J gave up 8 bases, with 21 bases separating them. The CDR3 is 15 residues long.

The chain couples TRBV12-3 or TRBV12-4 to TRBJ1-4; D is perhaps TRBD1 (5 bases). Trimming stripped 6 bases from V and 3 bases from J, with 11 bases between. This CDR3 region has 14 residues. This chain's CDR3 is CASSPGGANEKLFF. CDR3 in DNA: TGTGCCAGCAGCCCCGGGGGGGCTAATGAAAAACTGTTTTTT.

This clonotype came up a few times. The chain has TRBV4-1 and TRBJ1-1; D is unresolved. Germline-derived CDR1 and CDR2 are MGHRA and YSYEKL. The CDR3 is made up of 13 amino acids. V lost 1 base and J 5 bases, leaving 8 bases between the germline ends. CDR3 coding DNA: TGCGCCAGCAGCCAAGTTCCCTGGACTGAAGCTTTCTTT. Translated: CASSQVPWTEAFF.

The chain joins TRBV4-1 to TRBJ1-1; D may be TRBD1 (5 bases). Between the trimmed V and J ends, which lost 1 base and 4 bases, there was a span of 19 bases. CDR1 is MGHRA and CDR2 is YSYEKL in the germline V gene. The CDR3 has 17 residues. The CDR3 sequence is CASSQGTGGLGRTEAFF. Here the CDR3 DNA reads TGCGCCAGCAGCCAAGGAACGGGGGGATTGGGGCGCACTGAAGCTTTCTTT.

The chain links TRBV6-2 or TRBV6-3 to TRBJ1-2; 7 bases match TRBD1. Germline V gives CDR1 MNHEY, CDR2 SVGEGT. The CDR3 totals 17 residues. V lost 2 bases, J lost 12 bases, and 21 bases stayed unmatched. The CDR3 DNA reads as TGTGCCAGCAGTTACCCGGGACAGACTTATGCCTCGATTGGGAACACCTTC. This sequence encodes CASSYPGQTYASIGNTF.

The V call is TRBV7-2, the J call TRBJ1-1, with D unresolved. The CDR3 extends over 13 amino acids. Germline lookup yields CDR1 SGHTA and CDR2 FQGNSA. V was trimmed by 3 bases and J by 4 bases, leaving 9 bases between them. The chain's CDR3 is CASSFGVITEAFF. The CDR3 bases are TGTGCCAGCAGCTTTGGGGTAATCACTGAAGCTTTCTTT.

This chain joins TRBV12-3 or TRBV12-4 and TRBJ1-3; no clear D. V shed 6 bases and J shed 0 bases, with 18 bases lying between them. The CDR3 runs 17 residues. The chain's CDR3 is CASSPYNIISSGNTIYF. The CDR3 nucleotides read TGTGCCAGCAGCCCCTATAATATTATAAGCTCTGGAAACACCATATATTTT.

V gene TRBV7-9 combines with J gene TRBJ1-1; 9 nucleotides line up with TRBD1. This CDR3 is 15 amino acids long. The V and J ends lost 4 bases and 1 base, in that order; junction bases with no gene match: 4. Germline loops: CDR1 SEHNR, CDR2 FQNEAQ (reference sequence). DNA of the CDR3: TGTGCCAGCAGCTCCGGACAGGGGACGAACACTGAAGCTTTCTTT. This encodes CASSSGQGTNTEAFF.

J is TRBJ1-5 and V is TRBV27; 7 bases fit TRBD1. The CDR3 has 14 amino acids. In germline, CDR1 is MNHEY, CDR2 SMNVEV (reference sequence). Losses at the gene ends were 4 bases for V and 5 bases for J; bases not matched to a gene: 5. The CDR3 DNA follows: TGTGCCAGCAGTTACAGGGGCTCTTATCAGCCCCAGCATTTT. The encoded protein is CASSYRGSYQPQHF.

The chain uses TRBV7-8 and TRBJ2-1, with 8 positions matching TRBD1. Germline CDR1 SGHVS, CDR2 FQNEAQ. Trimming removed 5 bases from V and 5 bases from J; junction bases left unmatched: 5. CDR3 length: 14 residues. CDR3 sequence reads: CASSDGTGHNEQFF. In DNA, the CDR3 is TGTGCCAGCAGCGATGGGACAGGACACAATGAGCAGTTCTTC.

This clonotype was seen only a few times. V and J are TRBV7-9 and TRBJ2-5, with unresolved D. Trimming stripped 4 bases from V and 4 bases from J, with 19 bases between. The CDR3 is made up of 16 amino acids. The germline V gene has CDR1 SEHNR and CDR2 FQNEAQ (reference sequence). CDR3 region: CASSSYEENLGETQYF. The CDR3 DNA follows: TGTGCCAGCAGCTCCTACGAGGAGAATCTCGGAGAGACCCAGTACTTC.

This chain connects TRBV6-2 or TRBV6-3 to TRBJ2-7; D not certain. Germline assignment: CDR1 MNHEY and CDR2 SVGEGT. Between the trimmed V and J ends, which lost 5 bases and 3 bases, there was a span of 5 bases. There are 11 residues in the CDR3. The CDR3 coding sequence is TGTGCCAGCAGTGGTCACTACGAGCAGTACTTC. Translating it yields CASSGHYEQYF.

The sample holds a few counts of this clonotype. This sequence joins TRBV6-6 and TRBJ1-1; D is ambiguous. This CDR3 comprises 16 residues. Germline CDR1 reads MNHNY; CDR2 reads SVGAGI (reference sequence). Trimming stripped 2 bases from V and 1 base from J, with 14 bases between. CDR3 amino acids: CASSYPSLGENTEAFF. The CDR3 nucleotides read TGTGCCAGCAGTTACCCGAGTTTGGGTGAGAACACTGAAGCTTTCTTT.

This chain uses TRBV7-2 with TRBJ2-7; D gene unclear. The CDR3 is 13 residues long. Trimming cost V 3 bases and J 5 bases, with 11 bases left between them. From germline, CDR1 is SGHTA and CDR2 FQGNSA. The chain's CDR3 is CASSLVFGDEQYF. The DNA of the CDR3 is TGTGCCAGCAGCTTGGTTTTTGGGGACGAGCAGTACTTC.

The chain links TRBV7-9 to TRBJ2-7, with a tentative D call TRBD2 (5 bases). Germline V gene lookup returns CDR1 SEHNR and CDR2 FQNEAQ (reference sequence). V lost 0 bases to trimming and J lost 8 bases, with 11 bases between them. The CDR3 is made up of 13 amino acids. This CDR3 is CASSLAGEWQQYF. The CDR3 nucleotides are TGTGCCAGCAGCTTAGCCGGGGAATGGCAGCAGTACTTC.

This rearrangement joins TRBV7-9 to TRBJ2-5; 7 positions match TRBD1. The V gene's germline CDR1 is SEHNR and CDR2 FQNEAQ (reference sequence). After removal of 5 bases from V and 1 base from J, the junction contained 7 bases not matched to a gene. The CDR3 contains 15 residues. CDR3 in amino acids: CASSAARDSQETQYF. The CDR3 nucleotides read TGTGCCAGCAGCGCAGCCAGGGACAGCCAAGAGACCCAGTACTTC. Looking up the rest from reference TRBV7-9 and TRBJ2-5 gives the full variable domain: DTGVSQNPRHKITKRGQNVTFRCDPISEHNRLYWYRQTLGQGPEFLTYFQNEAQLEKSRLLSDRFSAERPKGSFSTLEIQRTEQGDSAMYLCASSAARDSQETQYFGPGTRLLVL.

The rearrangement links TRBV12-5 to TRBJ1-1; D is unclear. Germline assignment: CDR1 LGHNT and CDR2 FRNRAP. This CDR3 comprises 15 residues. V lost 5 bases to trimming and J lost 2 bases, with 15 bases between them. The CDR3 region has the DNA TGTGCTAGTGGTCCGGCCGGGCAGCTCAACACTGAAGCTTTCTTT. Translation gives CASGPAGQLNTEAFF.

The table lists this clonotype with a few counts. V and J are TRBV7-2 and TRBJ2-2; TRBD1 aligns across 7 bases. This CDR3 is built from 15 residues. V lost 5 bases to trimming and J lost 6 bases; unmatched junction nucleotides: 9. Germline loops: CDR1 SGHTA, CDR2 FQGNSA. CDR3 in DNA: TGTGCCAGCAGCCCGAAGACAGGGCTACCCGGGGAGCTGTTTTTT. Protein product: CASSPKTGLPGELFF.

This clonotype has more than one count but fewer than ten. CDR3 sequence (DNA): TGTGCCAGCAGCTTAGAAGGTCTTCGCACTGAAGCTTTCTTT. Translating gives CASSLEGLRTEAFF. This chain uses TRBV7-6 with TRBJ1-1; D gene unclear. Trimming shortened V by 1 base and J by 4 bases, and 10 bases separated the two germline ends. The CDR3 spans 14 residues. The V gene's germline CDR1 is SGHVS and CDR2 FNYEAQ.